Below, 19 T cell receptor beta chains from the same sample are listed, as sequenced in a study of cytomegalovirus exposure and HLA in healthy donors (TCRdb year 2017). The library relied on the immunoSEQ multiplex PCR assay. For the multiplex PCR, a mixture combining 60 forward primers for TCR Vbeta segments and 13 reverse primers for TCR Jbeta segments was used. This is the immuneACCESS table as TCRdb keeps it, with only in-frame sequences that have V and J called. A part of the clones is gone; compared with another copy, unresolved V genes explain less than half, and the rest is unexplained. The sample profile shows more than 60,000 clones; roughly 82% of them were found once. The ten top clones hold 18% of the sample. Source material: PBMCs. These receptor sequences come from a man between 65 and 80 years old in good health and CMV-seropositive.

The chain couples TRBV15 to TRBJ2-7; 10 bases are a match to TRBD2. V dropped 5 bases and J dropped 6; count of bases not matched to a gene: 10. Germline assignment: CDR1 LNHNV and CDR2 YYDKDF (reference sequence). This CDR3 comprises 15 residues. The CDR3 loop is CATSSWTSGPAEQYF. CDR3 in DNA: TGTGCCACCAGCTCATGGACTAGCGGTCCGGCCGAGCAGTACTTC.

The chain carries TRBV10-3 and TRBJ2-7; D gene unclear. Trimming took 0 bases from V and 4 from J, leaving 10 bases between them. The CDR3 runs to 14 residues. CDR1 ENHRY and CDR2 SYGVKD come from the germline V gene. The CDR3 region is CAISESQNQYEQYF. The CDR3, as DNA: TGTGCCATCAGTGAGTCTCAGAACCAATACGAGCAGTACTTC.

The gene calls are TRBV9 and TRBJ2-3; 10 bases agree with TRBD2. The junction had 6 bases not matched to a gene; V was cut back by 3 bases and J by 8 bases. Germline CDR1 is SGDLS and CDR2 is YYNGEE. This CDR3 has 14 amino acids. CDR3 nucleotide sequence: TGTGCCAGCAGCGCGGGACTAGCGTCAGGTACGCAGTATTTT. This translates into CASSAGLASGTQYF.

The chain carries TRBV18 and TRBJ1-1; tentative D call: TRBD1 (5 bases). The CDR3 length is 15 residues. Trimming took 1 base from V and 3 from J, leaving 12 bases between them. The V gene's germline CDR1 is KGHSH and CDR2 LQKENI. CDR3 in amino acids: CASSPQGAEDTEAFF. CDR3 nucleotides: TGTGCCAGCTCACCACAAGGGGCCGAGGACACTGAAGCTTTCTTT.

Only a few counts were recorded for this clone. This rearrangement joins TRBV6-5 to TRBJ1-2, with 12 nucleotides matching TRBD1. V lost 7 bases to trimming and J lost 4 bases; unmatched junction nucleotides: 7. Germline V gives CDR1 MNHEY, CDR2 SVGAGI. The CDR3 runs 15 residues. The CDR3 spells CASKKGQGAGYGYTF. CDR3 nucleotide sequence: TGTGCCAGCAAAAAGGGACAGGGGGCAGGCTATGGCTACACCTTC.

The rearrangement joins TRBV5-1 to TRBJ1-5; perhaps TRBD1 as D (6 bases). The germline CDR1 and CDR2 sequences are SGHRS and YFSETQ. This CDR3 has 16 amino acids. Deletions cut 0 bases from V and 1 base from J, with 11 bases between. The CDR3 here is CASSLEGQGSNQPQHF. The CDR3 bases are TGCGCCAGCAGCTTGGAGGGGCAGGGGAGCAATCAGCCCCAGCATTTT.

This clone was seen more than once but under ten times. In DNA, the CDR3 is TGTGCCAGCAGCTTTATTCAAGGACAGGGCTCCTACGAGCAGTACTTC. This gives the protein CASSFIQGQGSYEQYF. This chain uses TRBV5-8 with TRBJ2-7, with 8 bases matching TRBD1. There are 16 residues in the CDR3. V gave up 2 bases and J gave up 0 bases; unmatched junction bases: 7. Germline loops: CDR1 SGHTS, CDR2 YDEGEE.

J is TRBJ1-1 and V is TRBV5-1; possible D gene TRBD1, 6 bases. Per germline, CDR1 SGHRS and CDR2 YFSETQ. The V end was cut by 4 bases, the J end by 5 bases, with 21 bases between. The CDR3 consists of 16 residues. CDR3 in amino acids: CASSQNSQGGGTEAFF. In DNA, the CDR3 is TGCGCCAGCAGCCAGAACAGCCAGGGAGGGGGGACTGAAGCTTTCTTT.

The chain is built from TRBV15 and TRBJ2-7, with D perhaps TRBD1 (5 bases). The CDR3 spans 15 residues. V lost 0 bases, J lost 5 bases, and 14 bases lay in between. Germline loops: CDR1 LNHNV, CDR2 YYDKDF (reference sequence). The CDR3 region is CATSRDLGQGNEQYF. The CDR3 DNA sequence: TGTGCCACCAGCAGAGATCTGGGGCAGGGTAACGAGCAGTACTTC.

V is TRBV7-2 and J is TRBJ1-1; 10 bases are shared with TRBD1. J gave up 4 bases and V 2 bases, and 4 bases lay outside the gene matches. CDR3 size: 15 residues. Germline values: CDR1 SGHTA, CDR2 FQGNSA. CDR3 DNA sequence: TGTGCCAGCAGCTTACTTGGGACAGGGGCCACTGAAGCTTTCTTT. Translating gives CASSLLGTGATEAFF.

Only one count was recorded for this clone. This sequence joins TRBV5-1 and TRBJ2-6; 7 nucleotides align to TRBD1. The CDR3 is 15 amino acids. CDR1 is SGHRS, CDR2 YFSETQ, per germline. The trim removed 4 bases at V and 3 bases at J, leaving 4 bases unmatched. The CDR3 sequence is CASSDGQVGANVLTF. CDR3 sequence (DNA): TGCGCCAGCAGCGACGGACAGGTTGGGGCCAACGTCCTGACTTTC.

The chain joins TRBV5-6 to TRBJ2-7; 7 bases align to TRBD2. This CDR3 has 14 residues. CDR1 SGHDT and CDR2 YYEEEE come from the germline V gene. V shed 6 bases and J 1 base; nucleotides not matched to a gene: 7. CDR3 DNA sequence: TGTGCCAGCACCAGGTGGGGGGGATCCTACGAGCAGTACTTC. Amino acid sequence: CASTRWGGSYEQYF. Complete variable domain (other parts from reference TRBV5-6 and TRBJ2-7): DAGVTQSPTHLIKTRGQQVTLRCSPKSGHDTVSWYQQALGQGPQFIFQYYEEEERQRGNFPDRFSGHQFPNYSSELNVNALLLGDSALYLCASTRWGGSYEQYFGPGTRLTVT.

The chain combines TRBV27 with TRBJ2-4; TRBD1 agrees at 9 bases. The CDR3 extends over 13 amino acids. The J segment lost 7 bases and the V segment lost 5 bases, leaving 3 bases of the junction unmatched. Germline CDR1 reads MNHEY; CDR2 reads SMNVEV (reference sequence). CDR3 sequence (DNA): TGTGCCAGCAGTAGACAGGGGGTTAACATTCAGTACTTC. Its translation: CASSRQGVNIQYF.

The chain is built from TRBV1 and TRBJ2-5; the D call in the table, TRBD1, was not verified against the DNA. TRBV1 is marked as a pseudogene. The CDR3 length is 16 residues. The CDR3 loop reads CTSSQTCRTDQETQYF. In nucleotides, the CDR3 is TGCACCAGCAGCCAAACCTGTCGGACAGACCAAGAGACCCAGTACTTC.

V usage is TRBV4-1 and J usage is TRBJ1-5; D gene unclear. V shed 0 bases and J shed 7 bases, with 7 bases lying between them. The CDR3 runs to 13 residues. CDR1 and CDR2 (germline): MGHRA, YSYEKL. As DNA, the CDR3 is TGCGCCAGCAGCCAAGATCGCAGGCAGCCCCAGCATTTT. Translated, it gives CASSQDRRQPQHF.

The rearrangement uses TRBV5-1 and TRBJ2-2; 10 positions match TRBD2. The CDR3 sequence is 15 residues long. Per the germline V gene, CDR1 is SGHRS and CDR2 is YFSETQ. V was pared by 3 bases and J by 1 base, with 0 bases of the junction left unmatched. The CDR3 DNA reads as TGCGCCAGCAGCTGGACTAGCGGGAACACCGGGGAGCTGTTTTTT. It translates to CASSWTSGNTGELFF.

The chain carries TRBV20-1 and TRBJ1-2; no reliable D call. V lost 5 bases, J lost 3 bases, and 7 bases lay in between. This CDR3 comprises 11 residues. CDR1 is DFQATT and CDR2 is SNEGSKA in the germline V gene (reference sequence). The CDR3 reads CSAGQDYGYTF. Here the CDR3 DNA reads TGCAGTGCTGGTCAGGACTATGGCTACACCTTC.

The rearrangement links TRBV28 to TRBJ1-4, with TRBD1 identical over 7 bases. Germline CDR1 reads MDHEN; CDR2 reads SYDVKM. This CDR3 region has 13 residues. J lost 8 bases, V lost 7 bases, and 7 bases had no gene match. The CDR3 DNA is TGTGCCAGCACGGGAGGGGGCAGGGAAAAACTGTTTTTT. The encoded protein is CASTGGGREKLFF.

The V and J genes are TRBV30 and TRBJ1-1, with 9 bases matching TRBD1. CDR1 GTSNPN and CDR2 SVGIG come from the germline V gene (reference sequence). This CDR3 contains 15 residues. V dropped 5 bases and J dropped 5; count of bases not matched to a gene: 12. CDR3 nucleotides: TGTGCCTGGGTACAACAGGGGGCGCGTGGAACTGAAGCTTTCTTT. Translation gives CAWVQQGARGTEAFF.